The clone carrying this TCR beta chain was counted many times. RNA transcripts were the template for amplifying TCR beta CDR3 regions. A first-round RT-PCR of the TCR CDR3 used the HTBI primer set. TCRdb called the multiplex PCR reads again in MiXCR, with one record for every CDR3 protein. In the table there are 35,000 to 45,000 distinct CDR3 sequences, about 47% of which are singletons. Used for diagnoses were clinical symptoms, serum thyroxine and TRAb, thyroid ultrasound and orbital computed tomography. This specimen comes from a study of T cells in Graves' hyperthyroidism and ophthalmopathy. Whole-study context: Blood from the periphery was taken at initial diagnosis, before any treatment.

Germline loops: CDR1 SGHRS, CDR2 YFSETQ. The CDR3 is 11 residues long. V shed 5 bases and J shed 3 bases, with 6 bases lying between them. This sequence was found in a man between 35 and 55 years old with Graves' ophthalmopathy. The sample was blood. This rearrangement joins TRBV5-1 to TRBJ2-7; perhaps TRBD2 as D (6 bases). The CDR3 loop is CASREGYEQYF. CDR3 coding DNA: TGCGCCAGCAGGGAGGGCTACGAGCAGTACTTC.